The 26 T cell receptor beta chains presented below share a single source sample, sequenced in a study of human thymus T cells. Here immunoSEQ multiplex PCR was the method, and the copy in TCRdb shows in-frame clones only, minus some. Of 120,000 or so clones in the sample, more than 90% were seen once. Corrective heart surgery yielded resections, and these provided the thymus tissue. What was sequenced was thymus tissue. The origin of the receptors is a boy younger than two with a congenital heart defect but otherwise immunologically healthy.

The rearrangement joins TRBV28 to TRBJ1-1, with 7 nucleotides matching TRBD1. Germline V gene data show CDR1 as MDHEN and CDR2 as SYDVKM. Germline trimming cut 5 bases from V and 0 bases from J; bases unmatched to any gene: 18. There are 19 residues in the CDR3. The CDR3 coding sequence is TGTGCCAGCAGTCCACAAATCCCCCGCGGACAGGCCATGAACACTGAAGCTTTCTTT. Protein sequence: CASSPQIPRGQAMNTEAFF.

This chain uses TRBV5-1 with TRBJ2-4, with a weak D call TRBD1 (6 bases). V lost 7 bases and J 2 bases, leaving 7 bases between the germline ends. The CDR3 extends over 12 amino acids. Looked up from germline, CDR1 is SGHRS and CDR2 is YFSETQ. CDR3 in DNA: TGCGCCAGCCAGGGGCCCAAAAACATTCAGTACTTC. This encodes CASQGPKNIQYF.

The V and J genes are TRBV14 and TRBJ2-2; possible D gene TRBD1, 5 bases. Germline CDR1 is SGHDN and CDR2 is FVKESK. This CDR3 comprises 16 residues. V was clipped by 2 bases and J by 4 bases, with 14 bases between them. Written as DNA, the CDR3 is TGTGCCAGCAGCCAAAGACGGCAGGGCGGCACCGGGGAGCTGTTTTTT. Encoded protein: CASSQRRQGGTGELFF.

DNA for the CDR3: TGTGCCAGCAGCCCGCGGACAGGGGAGGCCTATGGCTACACCTTC. Translating it yields CASSPRTGEAYGYTF. The chain has TRBV9 and TRBJ1-2; TRBD1 agrees at 9 bases. Per the germline V gene, CDR1 is SGDLS and CDR2 is YYNGEE. This CDR3 has 15 residues. V gave up 4 bases and J gave up 4 bases; unmatched junction bases: 8.

The V gene is TRBV5-4, the J gene TRBJ2-1; D is possibly TRBD2 (6 bases). The germline V gene has CDR1 SGHNT and CDR2 YYREEE (reference sequence). The CDR3 extends over 15 amino acids. Trimming cost V 0 bases and J 5 bases, with 12 bases left between them. For the CDR3, the DNA is TGTGCCAGCAGCTTGGGCGGGGCTCCACACAATGAGCAGTTCTTC. Translating it yields CASSLGGAPHNEQFF.

The V gene is TRBV11-3, the J gene TRBJ2-6; the match to TRBD1 covers 7 bases. J was trimmed by 0 bases and V by 5 bases; bases with no gene match: 10. The CDR3 has 18 residues. Germline V gene sequence: CDR1 SGHNT, CDR2 YENEEA. The CDR3 protein is CASSRSRDSSSGANVLTF. As DNA, the CDR3 is TGTGCCAGCAGCCGATCCCGGGACAGCTCCTCTGGGGCCAACGTCCTGACTTTC.

The gene calls are TRBV11-2 and TRBJ2-2; 8 bases fit TRBD1. V lost 6 bases and J lost 5; bases outside the gene matches: 8. Germline V gene lookup returns CDR1 SGHAT and CDR2 FQNNGV. The CDR3 spans 15 residues. The CDR3 is CASRVQGEATGELFF. The CDR3 coding sequence is TGTGCCAGCAGGGTACAGGGGGAGGCGACCGGGGAGCTGTTTTTT.

The gene calls are TRBV19 and TRBJ1-2; perhaps TRBD1 as D (5 bases). This CDR3 has 13 amino acids. V dropped 7 bases and J dropped 6 bases, with 15 bases sitting between them. Germline CDR1 is LNHDA and CDR2 is SQIVND (reference sequence). In DNA form, the CDR3 reads TGTGCCAGTAATGAACCCGGGACGGATGGCTACACCTTC. Protein sequence: CASNEPGTDGYTF.

The V call is TRBV9, the J call TRBJ2-1; 7 positions agree with TRBD2. Trimming took 4 bases from V and 2 from J; bases not matched to a gene: 6. The CDR3 has 15 residues. The germline V gene encodes CDR1 SGDLS and CDR2 YYNGEE. The CDR3, as DNA: TGTGCCAGCAGCTCAAGCGGGACGGCCTACAATGAGCAGTTCTTC. Its protein is CASSSSGTAYNEQFF.

V usage is TRBV7-8 and J usage is TRBJ2-7; TRBD1 agrees at 10 bases. The germline V gene has CDR1 SGHVS and CDR2 FQNEAQ. This CDR3 is built from 16 residues. Trimming cost V 0 bases and J 5 bases; bases outside gene matches: 7. Written as DNA, the CDR3 is TGTGCCAGCAGCTTAGCAGGCGGACAGGGGGAGCACGAGCAGTACTTC. Amino acid sequence: CASSLAGGQGEHEQYF.

The CDR3 region has the DNA TGTGCCAGTAGTCCCGAGGGGCCGAGAATATGGCTCAATCAGCCCCAGCATTTT. Amino acid sequence: CASSPEGPRIWLNQPQHF. The chain joins TRBV19 to TRBJ1-5, with D maybe TRBD1 (5 bases). V was pared by 5 bases and J by 3 bases, with 23 bases between. Per the germline V gene, CDR1 is LNHDA and CDR2 is SQIVND (reference sequence). This CDR3 comprises 18 residues.

The V call is TRBV4-2, the J call TRBJ2-2, with 8 bases lining up with TRBD2. The CDR3 contains 18 residues. V was pared by 0 bases and J by 2 bases, with 8 bases of the junction left unmatched. The germline V gene has CDR1 LGHNA and CDR2 YNFKEQ. CDR3 amino acids: CASSQEPRRGGNTGELFF. The CDR3 DNA reads TGTGCCAGCAGCCAAGAACCCCGTCGGGGGGGCAACACCGGGGAGCTGTTTTTT.

V usage is TRBV9 and J usage is TRBJ2-5, with D possibly TRBD1 on 6 matching bases. This CDR3 spans 14 amino acids. Trimming took 3 bases from V and 5 from J, leaving 14 bases between them. Germline values: CDR1 SGDLS, CDR2 YYNGEE. The chain's CDR3 is CASSAHLQGETQYF. The CDR3 coding sequence is TGTGCCAGCAGCGCCCACCTCCAGGGGGAGACCCAGTACTTC.

This chain uses TRBV10-3 with TRBJ2-1, with a possible D match to TRBD1 (5 bases). Germline assignment: CDR1 ENHRY and CDR2 SYGVKD. The CDR3 has 14 residues. The ends were cut back, 8 bases at V and 5 bases at J, with 16 bases in the middle. The CDR3 sequence is CAIPHWKGDNEQFF. The CDR3 coding sequence is TGTGCCATCCCTCATTGGAAAGGGGACAATGAGCAGTTCTTC.

The rearrangement joins TRBV19 to TRBJ1-4; 7 bases map to TRBD1. Germline V CDR1 and CDR2: LNHDA, SQIVND (reference sequence). V shed 6 bases, J shed 4 bases, and the junction held 5 bases outside the gene matches. The CDR3 has 14 residues. This CDR3 is CASRTGPLNEKLFF. The CDR3 DNA follows: TGTGCCAGTAGGACAGGGCCTCTTAATGAAAAACTGTTTTTT.

The V call is TRBV11-2, the J call TRBJ2-1; unclear D gene. The germline CDR1 and CDR2 sequences are SGHAT and FQNNGV. This CDR3 region has 14 residues. Trimming pared 10 bases from V and 4 bases from J, leaving 17 bases between. The DNA for the CDR3 is TGTGCCACCAGGACCCCCCTGAGGTACAATGAGCAGTTCTTC. It specifies CATRTPLRYNEQFF.

The chain uses TRBV11-2 and TRBJ1-2, with D possibly matching TRBD1 (5 bases). The CDR3 is 14 amino acids. Trimming left V 5 bases short and J 6 bases short, with 16 bases between. Germline CDR1 is SGHAT and CDR2 is FQNNGV. CDR3 in DNA: TGTGCCAGCAGCCAAAATCGGGGGGGTGATGGCTACACCTTC. This encodes CASSQNRGGDGYTF.

This chain links TRBV7-9 with TRBJ2-5; 8 nucleotides line up with TRBD1. The germline V gene encodes CDR1 SEHNR and CDR2 FQNEAQ (reference sequence). The CDR3 totals 14 residues. Trimming took 2 bases from V and 4 from J; bases not matched to a gene: 3. The CDR3 DNA reads as TGTGCCAGCAGCTTACAGGGGGCTCGAGAGACCCAGTACTTC. As protein: CASSLQGARETQYF.

The V and J genes are TRBV28 and TRBJ1-1; TRBD1 might be the D (5 bases). The CDR3 is 12 amino acids. With 2 bases removed from V and 10 bases from J, the gap between germline ends came to 11 bases. Germline V CDR1 and CDR2: MDHEN, SYDVKM. The CDR3 here is CASSLESGGAFF. The CDR3 DNA sequence: TGTGCCAGCAGTTTAGAGTCGGGGGGAGCTTTCTTT.

This rearrangement joins TRBV6-9 to TRBJ1-1, with D possibly matching TRBD1 (6 bases). The CDR3 has 15 residues. Trimming pared 2 bases from V and 1 base from J, leaving 11 bases between. Germline V lookup: CDR1 MNHGY, CDR2 SVAAGI. The CDR3 loop is CASSYPTGRNTEAFF. The CDR3 nucleotides are TGTGCCAGCAGTTATCCCACAGGGAGGAACACTGAAGCTTTCTTT.

The chain carries TRBV4-3 and TRBJ2-1; no firm D call. V lost 0 bases and J 7 bases, leaving 13 bases between the germline ends. Germline V gene sequence: CDR1 LGHNA, CDR2 YSLEER. This CDR3 is 15 amino acids long. The CDR3 sequence: CASSQDPARLNEQFF. CDR3 coding DNA: TGCGCCAGCAGCCAAGATCCGGCAAGATTGAATGAGCAGTTCTTC.

The rearrangement joins TRBV15 to TRBJ1-4; D unresolved. V was cut by 0 bases and J by 6 bases, with 11 bases left in between. The CDR3 spans 15 residues. Germline V CDR1 and CDR2: LNHNV, YYDKDF (reference sequence). In DNA form, the CDR3 reads TGTGCCACCAGCAGAGATCCCGGGGAGGATGAAAAACTGTTTTTT. Translating gives CATSRDPGEDEKLFF.

The chain links TRBV13 to TRBJ2-1; 10 bases match TRBD1. The V segment lost 1 base and the J segment 10 bases; nucleotides outside the gene matches: 10. Looked up from germline, CDR1 is PRHDT and CDR2 is FYEKMQ (reference sequence). CDR3 length: 16 amino acids. Written as DNA, the CDR3 is TGTGCCAGCAGCTTAGTCCGGGACAGGGGCTCGTGGGAGCAGTTCTTC. It specifies CASSLVRDRGSWEQFF.

DNA of the CDR3: TGTGCCAGCAGCCACCGACAGGGGGGCCCAAACACCGGGGAGCTGTTTTTT. It specifies CASSHRQGGPNTGELFF. The chain recombines TRBV4-2 with TRBJ2-2; the match to TRBD1 covers 9 bases. CDR1 and CDR2 (germline): LGHNA, YNFKEQ. The CDR3 length is 17 residues. Losses at the gene ends were 3 bases for V and 2 bases for J; bases not matched to a gene: 7.

The chain links TRBV15 to TRBJ1-3; possible D gene TRBD1, 5 bases. The CDR3 extends over 17 amino acids. V dropped 5 bases and J dropped 1 base, with 18 bases sitting between them. Germline V CDR1 and CDR2: LNHNV, YYDKDF (reference sequence). CDR3 in amino acids: CATSPRGLSKSGNTIYF. The CDR3 nucleotides read TGTGCCACCAGCCCCCGGGGACTATCCAAATCTGGAAACACCATATATTTT. The full variable domain, completed using reference TRBV15 and TRBJ1-3, is DAMVIQNPRYQVTQFGKPVTLSCSQTLNHNVMYWYQQKSSQAPKLLFHYYDKDFNNEADTPDNFQSRRPNTSFCFLDIRSPGLGDTAMYLCATSPRGLSKSGNTIYFGEGSWLTVV.

The rearrangement uses TRBV5-1 and TRBJ2-5; 12 bases are shared with TRBD2. This CDR3 contains 16 residues. Germline CDR1 reads SGHRS; CDR2 reads YFSETQ. V was clipped by 5 bases and J by 1 base; unmatched bases: 6. The CDR3: CASSSTTSGGQETQYF. CDR3 sequence (DNA): TGCGCCAGCAGTTCGACGACTAGCGGGGGCCAAGAGACCCAGTACTTC.